This T cell receptor beta chain was recovered during a study of blood T cell repertoires in COVID-19. Libraries were prepared by immunoSEQ multiplex PCR; TCRdb keeps only in-frame clonotypes and omits some of them. Among roughly 160,000 clones listed, approximately 77% were seen once. Researchers sorted participants into cohorts using their self-reported clinical history. The germline V gene encodes CDR1 LNHDA and CDR2 SQIVND (reference sequence). The ends were cut back, 5 bases at V and 5 bases at J, with 13 bases in the middle. This CDR3 has 14 residues. The chain joins TRBV19 to TRBJ2-1, with D perhaps matching TRBD2 (7 bases). Specimen: PBMCs or T cells enriched from blood (not recorded which). This receptor was taken from a man in his 60s who had recovered from COVID-19. The CDR3 bases are TGTGCCAGTAGTCGGGGGGCCCCCGACAATGAGCAGTTCTTC. This translates into CASSRGAPDNEQFF.